This T cell receptor (beta chain) was documented in a study of T-cell reconstitution after alpha-beta-depleted transplantation in children (dated by TCRdb to the mid-2010s). Regarding the study in general: Using TCR repertoire profiling, the study quantitatively followed how T-cell immune reconstitution unfolded in children after TCRalphabeta/CD19-depleted allogeneic hematopoietic cell transplantation. The study at large found these results: In some patients, the high TCRbeta diversity seen at day 60 was put down to recipient T cells and intrathymic progenitors that had survived conditioning. Over subsequent months, a decline in hyperexpanded clone frequencies was noted, and after one year, T-cell counts and TCRbeta diversity were mostly ascribed to newly produced T cells. The apparently early recovery of alphabetaT-cell counts about two months after transplant reportedly depended on only several hundred rapidly expanded clones that came from non-depleted graft cells.

The time point label on this specimen signifies: day 60 (about 2 months) after transplantation. The sample's treatment or condition label is to be understood as: allogeneic hematopoietic cell transplantation with graft depleted of TCRalphabeta T cells and CD19 B cells. Transplant recipients were children who received TCRalphabeta/CD19-depleted allogeneic hematopoietic cell grafts. V and J lose 2 bases and 11 bases, and a span of 9 bases separates them. Counted from cysteine to phenylalanine, this CDR3 has 11 amino acids. Only the CDR3 DNA stays, 33 bases, in frame from base 1. The library relied on PCR. Sequenced on an Illumina HiSeq 2500. TCR libraries were prepared with molecular barcoding, using unique molecular identifiers to normalize TCRbeta repertoire quantification. TCRdb cleaned the public reads at Q25 with fastp, built clones with MiXCR and kept in-frame beta chains. Here each entry gathers all rows of one CDR3 protein and keeps the most common genes and DNA. The sample data list nearly 9,500 distinct CDR3 sequences, and about 15% of these were observed just once. Of the sample, about 56% is held by the ten largest clones.

This clonotype was found many times. This clone's antigen is unknown. It has no much larger one-base neighbor in the sample; base qualities were not kept. The sequence was collected from a male patient younger than 18 who had a stem cell transplant for acute lymphoblastic leukemia, so the T cells may come from the graft donor. The chain is assembled from TRBV12-3 or TRBV12-4 and TRBJ1-1; the best D guess is TRBD1, with 5 bases matching. The starting material was PBMCs, mostly from graft donor cells, obtained 60 days after TCRalphabeta/CD19-depleted stem cell transplant. The CDR3 region: CASSLNRMAFF. Here is the DNA: TGTGCCAGCAGTTTAAACAGGATGGCTTTCTTT.